This is a list of T cell receptor beta chains from one sample in a study of cytomegalovirus exposure and HLA in healthy donors. TCRdb keeps only in-frame clones here, not all; method: immunoSEQ multiplex PCR. The repertoire holds about 160,000 clones, with over 70% as singletons. The sequenced sample consisted of PBMCs. The receptors derive from a woman in her fifties or sixties in good health and CMV-seropositive. Both conserved end residues are part of each CDR3. A D gene is named only where the DNA matches it firmly. Clone size is not always given. Where it is, it says once, few, many or a class for expanded clones.

>NA|TRBV7-3|NA|TRBJ2-2
CASSLMRDTGELFF
TGTGCCAGCAGCTTAATGAGGGACACCGGGGAGCTGTTTTTT
>NA|TRBV2|TRBD1|TRBJ1-4
CASSERGREGGKLFF
TGTGCCAGCAGCGAAAGGGGGCGGGAAGGAGGAAAACTGTTTTTT
>NA|TRBV11-2|NA|TRBJ1-5
CASSSLGGNQPQHF
TGTGCCAGCAGCTCCCTCGGGGGCAATCAGCCCCAGCATTTT
>NA|TRBV12-5|NA|TRBJ1-3
CASGLTGSGNTIYF
TGTGCTAGTGGTTTGACGGGCTCTGGAAACACCATATATTTT
>NA|TRBV10-2|TRBD1|TRBJ1-5
CASSEFPGTGYSNQPQHF
TGCGCCAGCAGTGAGTTTCCCGGGACAGGCTATAGCAATCAGCCCCAGCATTTT
>NA|TRBV4-2|NA|TRBJ1-1
CASSQSSAEFDALAEAFF
TGTGCCAGCAGCCAGAGCTCAGCGGAGTTCGACGCCCTAGCTGAAGCTTTCTTT
>NA|TRBV7-2|NA|TRBJ2-2
CASSPLAGYTGELFF
TGTGCCAGCAGCCCCCTTGCGGGGTACACCGGGGAGCTGTTTTTT
>NA|TRBV5-4|TRBD2|TRBJ2-6
CASSLGPLAGGLGANVLTF
TGTGCCAGCAGCTTGGGCCCACTAGCGGGGGGGCTGGGGGCCAACGTCCTGACTTTC
>NA|TRBV6-1|NA|TRBJ1-2
CASSSPDYGYTF
TGTGCCAGCAGTTCTCCGGACTATGGCTACACCTTC
>NA|TRBV15|TRBD1|TRBJ1-2
CATSRGQGAGGYTF
TGTGCCACCAGCCGAGGACAGGGGGCTGGGGGCTACACCTTC
>NA|TRBV2|TRBD1|TRBJ1-1
CASSDPGQGAFF
TGTGCCAGCAGTGACCCGGGACAGGGAGCTTTCTTT
>NA|TRBV5-4|TRBD2|TRBJ2-7
CASSLALGGGAHEQYF
TGTGCCAGCAGCTTGGCGCTTGGCGGGGGGGCCCACGAGCAGTACTTC
>NA|TRBV18|NA|TRBJ1-2
CASSPEGGSYGYTF
TGTGCCAGCTCTCCGGAGGGAGGGAGCTATGGCTACACCTTC
>NA|TRBV9|TRBD1|TRBJ2-1
CASSARVGGTGLNEQFF
TGTGCCAGCAGCGCCCGCGTTGGCGGGACAGGTCTCAATGAGCAGTTCTTC
>once|TRBV2|NA|TRBJ1-1
CASDPGQGSNTEAFF
TGTGCCAGCGACCCTGGTCAGGGATCGAACACTGAAGCTTTCTTT
>NA|TRBV19|NA|TRBJ1-2
CASSLIGPSNYGYTF
TGTGCCAGTAGCCTCATTGGGCCCTCGAACTATGGCTACACCTTC
>NA|TRBV5-4|TRBD2|TRBJ2-5
CASSLGLAGVQEIQYF
TGTGCCAGCAGCTTGGGACTAGCGGGGGTACAAGAGATCCAGTACTTC
>few|TRBV30|NA|TRBJ1-1
CAWSGAPAGEAFF
TGTGCCTGGAGTGGGGCCCCCGCCGGTGAAGCTTTCTTT
>NA|TRBV6-1|NA|TRBJ1-5
CASSEGLNQPQHF
TGTGCCAGCAGTGAAGGGCTCAATCAGCCCCAGCATTTT
>NA|TRBV6-5|NA|TRBJ2-7
CASRYHRVGEQYF
TGTGCCAGCAGGTATCACAGGGTCGGCGAGCAGTACTTC
>NA|TRBV19|NA|TRBJ1-2
CASSITGASNYGYTF
TGTGCCAGTAGTATTACAGGAGCCTCTAACTATGGCTACACCTTC
>once|TRBV30|NA|TRBJ2-7
CAWKAAGIAYEQYF
TGTGCCTGGAAGGCCGCAGGGATCGCCTACGAGCAGTACTTC
>once|TRBV19|TRBD1|TRBJ1-5
CASSIDRGRGRRHF
TGTGCCAGTAGTATAGATCGCGGCAGGGGGCGCCGTCATTTT
>NA|TRBV6-6|NA|TRBJ1-1
CASSSGRLITEAFF
TGTGCCAGCAGTTCAGGTAGGCTGATCACTGAAGCTTTCTTT
>NA|TRBV5-8|NA|TRBJ2-1
CASSTLAGSTFF
TGTGCCAGCAGCACTCTTGCGGGATCCACCTTCTTC
>few|TRBV11-2|NA|TRBJ2-2
CATTKGKSGELFF
TGTGCCACTACTAAGGGGAAGAGCGGGGAGCTGTTTTTT
>NA|TRBV10-1|TRBD2|TRBJ2-3
CASSSGTSGGLYTDTQYF
TGCGCCAGCAGCTCCGGGACTAGCGGGGGGCTCTACACAGATACGCAGTATTTT
>NA|TRBV5-1|TRBD2|TRBJ2-6
CASSAAGGPYSGANVLTF
TGCGCCAGCAGCGCGGCGGGAGGTCCATACTCTGGGGCCAACGTCCTGACTTTC
>NA|TRBV6-1|NA|TRBJ2-2
CASRIKGETGELFF
TGTGCCAGCAGGATCAAGGGAGAGACCGGGGAGCTGTTTTTT
>NA|TRBV2|NA|TRBJ1-3
CASSEGGNTIYF
TGTGCCAGCAGTGAGGGCGGAAACACCATATATTTT
>NA|TRBV7-9|NA|TRBJ2-1
CASSFGGGFMDEQFF
TGTGCCAGCAGCTTTGGGGGGGGCTTTATGGATGAGCAGTTCTTC
>NA|TRBV9|NA|TRBJ1-1
CASSARPGTEAFF
TGTGCCAGCAGCGCCCGACCGGGGACTGAAGCTTTCTTT
>NA|TRBV2|TRBD1|TRBJ1-5
CASLDREGNQPQHF
TGTGCCAGCCTGGACAGGGAGGGCAATCAGCCCCAGCATTTT
>NA|TRBV6-1|NA|TRBJ1-1
CASSEGRPNTEAFF
TGTGCCAGCAGTGAAGGGCGGCCGAACACTGAAGCTTTCTTT
>once|TRBV10-1|TRBD1|TRBJ1-1
CASSESGIGPQGVAEAFF
TGCGCCAGCAGTGAGTCAGGGATCGGTCCACAGGGGGTGGCTGAAGCTTTCTTT
>NA|TRBV6-5|NA|TRBJ2-2
CASTLGTGELFF
TGTGCCAGCACCCTCGGCACCGGGGAGCTGTTTTTT
>NA|TRBV30|TRBD2|TRBJ2-3
CAWTSGGPDTQYF
TGTGCCTGGACTAGCGGGGGACCAGATACGCAGTATTTT
>NA|TRBV6-1|NA|TRBJ2-5
CASREGLGSQYF
TGTGCCAGCAGGGAGGGGTTAGGGTCCCAGTACTTC
>NA|TRBV7-8|NA|TRBJ2-7
CASSLVGGISYEQYF
TGTGCCAGCAGCTTAGTAGGCGGGATCTCCTACGAGCAGTACTTC
>NA|TRBV7-9|TRBD2|TRBJ2-1
CASSLGDYLDEQFF
TGTGCCAGCAGCTTAGGGGACTACCTCGATGAGCAGTTCTTC
>NA|TRBV18|TRBD1|TRBJ2-5
CASSPRDRGEWSQYF
TGTGCCAGCTCACCGCGGGACAGGGGGGAATGGTCCCAGTACTTC
>NA|TRBV5-4|NA|TRBJ1-1
CASSIQAVNTEAFF
TGTGCCAGCAGCATTCAAGCCGTGAACACTGAAGCTTTCTTT